Listed here is a single T cell receptor beta chain. Its specificity is not known. This CDR3 is also generated by other DNA sequences in the sample. Clones were read by immunoSEQ multiplex PCR, and TCRdb kept only the in-frame ones, dropping some. This sample yields roughly 66,000 clones, of which around 82% are seen a single time; around 5% belongs to the top ten. The record originates from a study of T cell responses to AZD1222 COVID-19 vaccine. For the study at large: Researchers grouped second doses given at about 4 or about 12 weeks into one pool.

Points from the study as a whole: Clonal diversity was possibly underestimated, and white British individuals and females predominated among donors. When two AZD1222 doses had been given, Spike-specific TCR breadth and depth rose.

CDR3 length: 14 residues. CDR1 and CDR2 from the germline V gene are SGHTA and FQGNSA. Trimming cost V 2 bases and J 1 base, with 7 bases left between them. This chain links TRBV7-2 with TRBJ2-3; D gene uncertain. The source of this sequence is an adult in good health. The input for sequencing was peripheral blood, taken on day 0 of AZD1222 vaccination. The CDR3 DNA sequence: TGTGCCAGCAGCTTATCACGAGGCACAGATACGCAGTATTTT. Translated, it gives CASSLSRGTDTQYF. Based on the CDR3 plus reference TRBV7-2 and TRBJ2-3, the full variable domain is GAGVSQSPSNKVTEKGKDVELRCDPISGHTALYWYRQSLGQGLEFLIYFQGNSAPDKSGLPSDRFSAERTGGSVSTLTIQRTQQEDSAVYLCASSLSRGTDTQYFGPGTRLTVL.